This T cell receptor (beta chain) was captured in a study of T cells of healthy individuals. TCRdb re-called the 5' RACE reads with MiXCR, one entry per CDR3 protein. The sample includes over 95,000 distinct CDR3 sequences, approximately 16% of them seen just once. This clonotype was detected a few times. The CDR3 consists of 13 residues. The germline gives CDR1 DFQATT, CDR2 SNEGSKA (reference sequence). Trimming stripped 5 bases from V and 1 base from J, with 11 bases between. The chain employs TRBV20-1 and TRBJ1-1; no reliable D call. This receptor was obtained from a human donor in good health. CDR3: CSAQRTGNTEAFF. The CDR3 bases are TGCAGTGCTCAAAGGACGGGGAACACTGAAGCTTTCTTT.